The 29 T cell receptor beta chains below were found in one sample sequenced in a study of vaccination and CD4 T cells after COVID-19. Specified treatment: roughly nine-day PBMC culture with coronavirus spike peptide pools or control peptides (ViraFEST assay). From the unexposed donor, CD4+ T cells were collected ahead of the COVID-19 pandemic (2011-2018). Their target antigens are unknown. The Oncomine TCR Beta short-read assay was what sequenced the DNA obtained from cultured CD4+ T cells. TCRdb passed the PCR reads through MiXCR, listing each CDR3 protein once. Of about 4,400 distinct CDR3 sequences in the sample, about 30% were seen once. The sequencing input was CD4+ T cells from blood, cultured in vitro. The receptors were gathered from a human donor in good health.

This clonotype was recorded a few times. The chain combines TRBV18 with TRBJ1-6; D is undetermined. Trimming stripped 1 base from V and 9 bases from J, with 7 bases between. The CDR3 spans 13 residues. Per the germline V gene, CDR1 is KGHSH and CDR2 is LQKENI. In DNA form, the CDR3 reads TGTGCCAGCTCACCACTGTCCATTTCACCCCTCCACTTT. Its protein product is CASSPLSISPLHF.

CDR3 loop: CASSRDRGRTGYTF. The CDR3 nucleotides read TGTGCCAGCAGCCGGGACAGGGGGCGTACCGGCTACACCTTC. The chain carries TRBV7-2 and TRBJ1-2; 12 bases are a match to TRBD1. After removal of 5 bases from V and 8 bases from J, the junction contained 6 bases not matched to a gene. This CDR3 contains 14 residues. Germline V gives CDR1 SGHTA, CDR2 FQGNSA.

The V and J genes are TRBV7-9 and TRBJ2-3; the D call may be TRBD1 or TRBD2 (7 bases each). CDR1 is SEHNR and CDR2 is FQNEAQ in the germline V gene (reference sequence). V shed 3 bases and J shed 2 bases, with 18 bases lying between them. The CDR3 length is 17 residues. This CDR3 is CASSFPPGGQPTDTQYF. CDR3 bases: TGTGCCAGCAGCTTCCCTCCGGGGGGACAGCCCACAGATACGCAGTATTTT.

This clonotype was seen a few times. This chain uses TRBV7-2 with TRBJ2-3; the match to TRBD2 covers 14 bases. This CDR3 is built from 16 residues. Germline loops: CDR1 SGHTA, CDR2 FQGNSA. V shed 5 bases, J shed 5 bases, and the junction held 6 bases outside the gene matches. The CDR3 reads CASSQGLAGALDTQYF. CDR3 bases: TGTGCCAGCAGCCAGGGACTAGCGGGGGCCTTAGATACGCAGTATTTT.

The chain recombines TRBV7-3 with TRBJ2-3; 9 bases fit TRBD2. With V trimmed by 5 bases and J by 0 bases, 6 bases remained unmatched. CDR1 SGHTA and CDR2 FQGTGA come from the germline V gene. The CDR3 runs 16 residues. The CDR3 DNA reads TGTGCCAGCAGCCCCACTAGCGGGCGAAGCACAGATACGCAGTATTTT. Its translation is CASSPTSGRSTDTQYF. Filled out from reference TRBV7-3 and TRBJ2-3, the complete variable domain reads GAGVSQTPSNKVTEKGKYVELRCDPISGHTALYWYRQSLGQGPEFLIYFQGTGAADDSGLPNDRFFAVRPEGSVSTLKIQRTERGDSAVYLCASSPTSGRSTDTQYFGPGTRLTVL.

The chain employs TRBV7-3 and TRBJ2-3; 11 bases are shared with TRBD2. With V trimmed by 5 bases and J by 1 base, 11 bases remained unmatched. The CDR3 is 18 amino acids. Germline V CDR1 and CDR2: SGHTA, FQGTGA. The CDR3 region has the DNA TGTGCCAGCAGCCTAGGAAGAGATAGCGGGGGGGGCACAGATACGCAGTATTTT. Translating gives CASSLGRDSGGGTDTQYF.

This clonotype was detected only a few times. The chain links TRBV20-1 to TRBJ1-2; 8 bases are a match to TRBD1. V shed 7 bases and J 5 bases; nucleotides not matched to a gene: 3. CDR1 and CDR2 from the germline V gene are DFQATT and SNEGSKA (reference sequence). The CDR3 is made up of 11 amino acids. CDR3 sequence: CSDHRGYGYTF. CDR3 bases: TGCAGTGACCACAGGGGGTATGGCTACACCTTC.

V usage is TRBV6-2 or TRBV6-3 and J usage is TRBJ2-6; TRBD1 aligns across 7 bases. V shed 6 bases and J 0 bases; nucleotides not matched to a gene: 11. There are 18 residues in the CDR3. Germline-derived CDR1 and CDR2 are MNHEY and SVGEGT. The CDR3 spells CASSRAQGLHSGANVLTF. CDR3 sequence (DNA): TGTGCCAGCAGCCGAGCACAGGGGCTCCACTCTGGGGCCAACGTCCTGACTTTC.

This chain joins TRBV30 and TRBJ1-2; no definite D call. CDR1 is GTSNPN and CDR2 is SVGIG in the germline V gene (reference sequence). This CDR3 has 12 residues. Trimming took 3 bases from V and 3 from J, leaving 8 bases between them. DNA of the CDR3: TGTGCCTGGAGCCAGGAGGACTATGGCTACACCTTC. Amino acid sequence: CAWSQEDYGYTF.

The chain couples TRBV10-2 to TRBJ2-3, with 8 nucleotides matching TRBD2. J lost 5 bases, V lost 2 bases, and 3 bases had no gene match. Germline lookup yields CDR1 WSHSY and CDR2 SAAADI. This CDR3 comprises 14 residues. CDR3 DNA: TGCGCCAGCAGTGAGGGAAGCGGGAGAGATACGCAGTATTTT. This gives the protein CASSEGSGRDTQYF.

This clonotype has a handful of counts. V usage is TRBV9 and J usage is TRBJ1-2, with 7 bases identical to TRBD1. The junction had 5 bases not matched to a gene; V was cut back by 0 bases and J by 6 bases. The CDR3 sequence is 14 residues long. The germline gives CDR1 SGDLS, CDR2 YYNGEE. The CDR3 spells CASSVGVQGNGYTF. The CDR3 DNA is TGTGCCAGCAGCGTAGGGGTACAGGGGAATGGCTACACCTTC.

The chain couples TRBV5-1 to TRBJ1-1; D is uncertain. V shed 4 bases and J shed 4 bases, with 17 bases lying between them. The V gene's germline CDR1 is SGHRS and CDR2 YFSETQ. This CDR3 has 15 residues. DNA for the CDR3: TGCGCCAGCAGCCTACGGACGGGAACGGGCACTGAAGCTTTCTTT. Its protein product is CASSLRTGTGTEAFF.

CDR3 bases: TGTGCCAGCAGCGGAGGATTTAACTATGGCTACACCTTC. This encodes CASSGGFNYGYTF. This rearrangement joins TRBV9 to TRBJ1-2, with no clear D. The CDR3 consists of 13 residues. Germline V gene data show CDR1 as SGDLS and CDR2 as YYNGEE. V lost 3 bases to trimming and J lost 1 base, with 7 bases between them.

This clonotype was seen a few times. The V and J genes are TRBV12-3 or TRBV12-4 and TRBJ2-7; D unresolved. There are 13 residues in the CDR3. The V gene lost 8 bases and the J gene lost 6 bases, with 17 bases spanning the gap. CDR3 in amino acids: CASARRTGSEQYF. CDR3 coding DNA: TGTGCCAGCGCGAGACGCACCGGCTCCGAGCAGTACTTC.

V is TRBV5-4 and J is TRBJ2-2; the D gene is possibly TRBD1 (5 bases). Trimming shortened V by 0 bases and J by 0 bases, and 9 bases separated the two germline ends. Germline CDR1 SGHNT, CDR2 YYREEE (reference sequence). The CDR3 runs to 16 residues. The CDR3 sequence: CASSLDPGSNTGELFF. The CDR3 DNA reads as TGTGCCAGCAGCTTGGACCCAGGGTCGAACACCGGGGAGCTGTTTTTT.

The chain carries TRBV20-1 and TRBJ1-1; 9 nucleotides agree with TRBD1. The CDR3 length is 15 residues. Germline CDR1 is DFQATT and CDR2 is SNEGSKA (reference sequence). With V trimmed by 2 bases and J by 0 bases, 4 bases remained unmatched. The CDR3 bases are TGCAGTGCTAGAAAGGGACAGGGCATGAACACTGAAGCTTTCTTT. Protein: CSARKGQGMNTEAFF.

A few counts support this clonotype. The rearrangement links TRBV6-1 to TRBJ1-1; TRBD1 matches 9 bases. Unmatched junction bases numbered 8, after V lost 5 bases and J lost 4 bases. The germline CDR1 and CDR2 sequences are MNHNS and SASEGT. The CDR3 covers 15 residues. CDR3 region: CASSLLGQGGTEAFF. The CDR3 DNA sequence: TGTGCCAGCAGTTTACTGGGACAGGGAGGCACTGAAGCTTTCTTT.

This clonotype was observed once. The chain has TRBV5-5 and TRBJ2-5, with 9 bases that match TRBD1. The trim removed 4 bases at V and 4 bases at J, leaving 5 bases unmatched. Per germline, CDR1 SGHKS and CDR2 YYEKEE (reference sequence). This CDR3 region has 14 residues. The CDR3 bases are TGTGCCAGCAGCCCGACAGGGGGTGCAGAGACCCAGTACTTC. Translating gives CASSPTGGAETQYF.

A few counts support this clonotype. The rearrangement uses TRBV27 and TRBJ2-7; unclear D gene. This CDR3 contains 14 residues. CDR1 is MNHEY and CDR2 is SMNVEV in the germline V gene (reference sequence). Trimming pared 2 bases from V and 2 bases from J, leaving 10 bases between. The chain's CDR3 is CASSLLDGTYEQYF. The DNA for the CDR3 is TGTGCCAGCAGTTTACTTGACGGCACCTACGAGCAGTACTTC.

This clonotype has a handful of counts. The chain combines TRBV12-3 or TRBV12-4 with TRBJ1-2, with D unresolved. This CDR3 has 14 residues. V gave up 0 bases and J gave up 8 bases, with 13 bases separating them. The CDR3 sequence: CASSLASSLGGYTF. CDR3 in DNA: TGTGCCAGCAGTTTAGCCAGTTCACTGGGGGGCTACACCTTC.

This clonotype was seen a handful of times. The chain carries TRBV7-9 and TRBJ2-6; weak D call: TRBD2 (6 bases). Trimming left V 4 bases short and J 1 base short, with 17 bases between. The CDR3 is 18 amino acids. CDR1 and CDR2 (germline): SEHNR, FQNEAQ (reference sequence). Written as DNA, the CDR3 is TGTGCCAGCAGCTCCATCTCGGGAGCCTCTTCTGGGGCCAACGTCCTGACTTTC. It specifies CASSSISGASSGANVLTF.

The chain has TRBV7-2 and TRBJ1-6, with no clear D. Per germline, CDR1 SGHTA and CDR2 FQGNSA. The CDR3 contains 15 residues. V was cut by 4 bases and J by 7 bases, with 14 bases left in between. The CDR3, as DNA: TGTGCCAGCAGCTCAACTCTCCCTGGCAATTCACCCCTCCACTTT. It translates to CASSSTLPGNSPLHF.

In this sample, this clonotype turned up once. In nucleotides, the CDR3 is TGCGCCAGCAGCTTGGCCGGACAGTCCGACGAGCAGTACTTC. This translates into CASSLAGQSDEQYF. The genes are TRBV5-1 and TRBJ2-7; TRBD1 is a possible D gene (6 bases). In germline, CDR1 is SGHRS, CDR2 YFSETQ. Trimming took off 0 bases at V and 5 bases at J, with 12 bases between the two ends. This CDR3 has 14 residues.

This clonotype was picked up a small number of times. This chain links TRBV5-4 with TRBJ1-2; 8 nucleotides agree with TRBD1. J was trimmed by 6 bases and V by 3 bases; bases with no gene match: 7. The germline V gene has CDR1 SGHNT and CDR2 YYREEE (reference sequence). The CDR3 runs to 14 residues. The chain's CDR3 is CASSSGTGHDGYTF. The CDR3 bases are TGTGCCAGCAGCTCCGGGACAGGACACGATGGCTACACCTTC.

This clonotype was picked up a small number of times. This chain connects TRBV5-4 to TRBJ2-5; no clear D. V shed 0 bases and J shed 2 bases, with 8 bases lying between them. CDR1 SGHNT and CDR2 YYREEE come from the germline V gene (reference sequence). The length of the CDR3 is 14 residues. In DNA form, the CDR3 reads TGTGCCAGCAGCTTGGGGGCAGTGCAAGAGACCCAGTACTTC. This codes for CASSLGAVQETQYF.

CDR3 in DNA: TGCAGTGCTATTAGCGGGGGGGTCTCCTACGAGCAGTACTTC. This codes for CSAISGGVSYEQYF. The chain recombines TRBV20-1 with TRBJ2-7; 11 bases line up with TRBD2. V lost 4 bases and J lost 0; bases outside the gene matches: 2. The CDR3 length is 14 residues. Germline V lookup: CDR1 DFQATT, CDR2 SNEGSKA (reference sequence).

The rearrangement uses TRBV12-3 or TRBV12-4 and TRBJ2-3; D is uncertain. This CDR3 comprises 11 residues. V was pared by 8 bases and J by 4 bases, with 7 bases between. CDR3 amino acids: CASSRADTQYF. CDR3 DNA: TGTGCCAGCTCCCGCGCAGATACGCAGTATTTT.

The chain is built from TRBV20-1 and TRBJ1-5; the match to TRBD1 covers 7 bases. V shed 1 base and J 12 bases; nucleotides not matched to a gene: 24. The CDR3 is 18 residues long. Germline V gene lookup returns CDR1 DFQATT and CDR2 SNEGSKA (reference sequence). CDR3 residues: CSARGQGGRGVSNMVQHF. The CDR3 region has the DNA TGCAGTGCTAGAGGCCAGGGGGGAAGGGGTGTATCTAATATGGTCCAGCATTTT.

V and J are TRBV5-1 and TRBJ2-5; 7 nucleotides align to TRBD2. Looked up from germline, CDR1 is SGHRS and CDR2 is YFSETQ. V lost 4 bases, J lost 4 bases, and 7 bases stayed unmatched. The CDR3 totals 14 residues. Here the CDR3 DNA reads TGCGCCAGCAGCGCGGCGGGGGTCGGAGAGACCCAGTACTTC. It encodes CASSAAGVGETQYF.